This is a list of T cell receptor beta chains from one sample in a study of regulatory T cells in long-lasting Graves disease. One entry per CDR3 protein results from TCRdb running MiXCR on the multiplex PCR reads. The sample lists around 400,000 distinct CDR3 sequences; around 15% were seen once. The material was peripheral blood mononuclear cells (PBMCs), obtained at new diagnosis, from a patient treated with antithyroid drugs. The receptors here all came from a female donor with Graves disease. CDR3s include the opening cysteine and the closing phenylalanine or tryptophan. The order of the fields is V gene, D gene, J gene, clone size, CDR3 protein, CDR3 DNA. The D gene is left open where the match is weak. The size entry is marked missing in some rows and otherwise reads once, few, many or a size class.

>TRBV3-1|-|TRBJ1-1|many
CASSPTYYLRGAGGEAFF
TGTGCCAGCAGCCCCACCTACTACTTACGGGGGGCCGGGGGTGAAGCTTTCTTT
>TRBV7-8|TRBD2|TRBJ2-4|many
CASGRLAGGPRDIQYF
TGTGCCAGCGGAAGACTAGCGGGAGGGCCCAGGGACATTCAGTACTTC
>TRBV3-2|-|TRBJ2-7|-
CASSDGAYGEYEQYF
TGTGCCAGCAGTGACGGGGCTTATGGGGAATACGAGCAGTACTTC
>TRBV13|TRBD1|TRBJ1-6|-
CASSQDVRGLPISPLHF
TGCGCCAGCAGCCAAGATGTTAGGGGGCTTCCAATTTCACCCCTCCACTTT
>TRBV4-1|-|TRBJ1-2|many
CASSHPGQWLSYTF
TGCGCCAGCAGCCACCCCGGACAGTGGCTGAGCTACACCTTC
>TRBV27|-|TRBJ2-1|many
CASSLSSGLLQSGGLVQFF
TGTGCCAGCAGTTTGTCTAGCGGCCTATTACAATCCGGGGGGCTAGTGCAGTTCTTC
>TRBV28|-|TRBJ1-5|many
CASRPSGLWDQPQHF
TGTGCCAGCAGGCCCTCTGGGCTATGGGATCAGCCCCAGCATTTT
>TRBV5-1|-|TRBJ2-7|-
CASSLGWLVGIYEQYF
TGCGCCAGCAGCTTGGGATGGCTAGTGGGAATCTACGAGCAGTACTTC
>TRBV10-2|-|TRBJ2-3|few
CASTDTQYF
TGCGCCAGTACAGATACGCAGTATTTT
>TRBV30|-|TRBJ1-1|-
CAWDRRKNTEAFF
TGTGCCTGGGACAGGCGTAAGAACACTGAAGCTTTCTTT
>TRBV12-3/TRBV12-4|-|TRBJ2-5|few
CASGRLAEETQYF
TGTGCCAGCGGGAGGTTGGCGGAAGAGACCCAGTACTTC
>TRBV4-1|-|TRBJ1-3|few
CASSQEEDGGNTIYF
TGCGCCAGCAGCCAAGAAGAGGATGGTGGAAACACCATATATTTT
>TRBV10-3|TRBD1|TRBJ1-4|few
CAISGDSILLPITATNEKLFF
TGTGCCATCAGTGGGGACAGCATCCTCCTGCCTATCACTGCAACTAATGAAAAACTGTTTTTT
>TRBV28|TRBD2|TRBJ2-1|many
CASSGIAGGENEQFF
TGTGCCAGCAGCGGAATCGCGGGAGGGGAGAATGAGCAGTTCTTC
>TRBV4-2|TRBD1|TRBJ1-1|many
CASSQGQGRTEAFF
TGCGCCAGCAGCCAAGGACAGGGAAGGACTGAAGCTTTCTTT
>TRBV30|-|TRBJ2-7|many
CAWSGGGDYEQYF
TGTGCCTGGTCGGGTGGGGGCGACTACGAGCAGTACTTC
>TRBV20-1|TRBD1|TRBJ2-7|-
CSARGGQGAGEQYF
TGCAGTGCTAGAGGAGGTCAGGGGGCGGGTGAGCAGTACTTC
>TRBV6-1|-|TRBJ1-6|many
CASSDKQGYNSPLHF
TGTGCCAGCAGTGACAAACAGGGCTACAATTCACCCCTCCACTTT
>TRBV6-2/TRBV6-3|TRBD2|TRBJ2-3|many
CASSQRTSGSPDTQYF
TGTGCCAGCAGCCAGAGGACTAGCGGGAGTCCAGATACGCAGTATTTT
>TRBV6-5|TRBD2|TRBJ2-5|few
CASSFARLAGTGETQYF
TGTGCCAGCAGTTTCGCCCGACTAGCGGGGACAGGGGAGACCCAGTACTTC
>TRBV4-1|TRBD2|TRBJ2-3|-
CASSQGWGGGTDTQYF
TGCGCCAGCAGCCAAGGGTGGGGGGGTGGCACAGATACGCAGTATTTT
>TRBV9|TRBD1|TRBJ2-5|many
CASSVDRGRLETQYF
TGTGCCAGCAGCGTGGACAGGGGGCGGTTAGAGACCCAGTACTTC
>TRBV24-1|-|TRBJ2-1|few
CATSHRSYNEQFF
TGTGCCACCAGTCACAGATCCTACAATGAGCAGTTCTTC
>TRBV6-5|-|TRBJ1-5|few
CASSYSPSGELNQPQHF
TGTGCCAGCAGTTACTCTCCCTCGGGGGAGCTCAATCAGCCCCAGCATTTT
>TRBV28|-|TRBJ1-6|few
CATSWDPGSPLHF
TGTGCCACCAGCTGGGATCCTGGTTCACCCCTCCACTTT
>TRBV28|-|TRBJ1-5|-
CASSLGGARGQPQHF
TGTGCCAGCAGTTTAGGGGGGGCACGGGGTCAACCCCAGCATTTT
>TRBV12-5|TRBD1|TRBJ2-5|-
CASALTGKIQKRTQETQYF
TGTGCTAGTGCCCTGACAGGGAAAATCCAAAAAAGAACCCAAGAGACCCAGTACTTC
>TRBV20-1|-|TRBJ1-1|many
CSAREGPTEAFF
TGCAGTGCTAGAGAGGGGCCCACTGAAGCTTTCTTT
>TRBV9|TRBD1|TRBJ1-4|many
CASSAGGGQGEKLFF
TGTGCCAGCAGCGCCGGAGGAGGACAGGGCGAAAAACTGTTTTTT
>TRBV24-1|TRBD1|TRBJ2-3|many
CATSDSSGQVSSTDTQYF
TGTGCCACCAGTGATTCGTCGGGACAGGTCTCTAGCACAGATACGCAGTATTTT
>TRBV5-4|-|TRBJ2-7|-
CASSFTGVVDEQYF
TGTGCCAGCAGCTTTACGGGTGTCGTAGACGAGCAGTACTTC
>TRBV7-2|-|TRBJ2-5|many
CASSFPLAEGETQYF
TGTGCCAGCAGCTTCCCCCTGGCGGAGGGAGAGACCCAGTACTTC
>TRBV25-1|-|TRBJ2-6|-
CASSDGQVINSRANVLTF
TGTGCCAGCAGTGACGGGCAGGTAATCAACTCTAGGGCCAACGTCCTGACTTTC
>TRBV2|TRBD1|TRBJ1-3|many
CASSTTGGNEHTIYF
TGTGCCAGCAGTACGACAGGGGGCAACGAACACACCATATATTTT
>TRBV7-9|-|TRBJ2-3|many
CASSFVLIVGGLTDTQYF
TGTGCCAGCAGCTTCGTTCTTATAGTGGGGGGACTCACAGATACGCAGTATTTT
>TRBV5-1|-|TRBJ1-6|many
CASSLEGLHNSPLHF
TGCGCCAGCAGCTTGGAAGGTCTTCATAATTCACCCCTCCACTTT
>TRBV7-2|TRBD2|TRBJ2-2|many
CASSSGLAGTGELFF
TGTGCCAGCAGCTCAGGACTAGCGGGAACCGGGGAGCTGTTTTTT
>TRBV12-3/TRBV12-4|-|TRBJ1-5|few
CASSSQGPNQPQHF
TGTGCCAGCAGTTCCCAGGGGCCGAATCAGCCCCAGCATTTT
>TRBV25-1|TRBD1|TRBJ2-1|many
CASSEPIPGTGVNEQFF
TGTGCCAGCAGTGAACCAATCCCCGGGACAGGGGTCAATGAGCAGTTCTTC
>TRBV7-2|-|TRBJ1-2|-
CAWSDRRGGYTF
TGTGCCTGGAGTGACAGGCGTGGCGGCTACACCTTC
>TRBV6-5|TRBD1|TRBJ2-1|many
CASSYWTGVTNEQFF
TGTGCCAGCAGTTACTGGACAGGGGTGACGAATGAGCAGTTCTTC
>TRBV5-1|-|TRBJ1-2|-
CASSGLMDGVLEQGYGYTF
TGCGCCAGCAGCGGTCTGATGGACGGCGTCCTCGAACAGGGTTATGGCTACACCTTC
>TRBV5-1|TRBD1|TRBJ2-2|few
CASSLEGTGRSGELFF
TGCGCCAGCAGCTTGGAAGGGACAGGTCGGTCCGGGGAGCTGTTTTTT
>TRBV5-4|-|TRBJ1-2|-
CASSLGGTVDYGYTF
TGTGCCAGCAGCTTGGGTGGGACCGTGGACTATGGCTACACCTTC
>TRBV6-1|-|TRBJ1-3|-
CASIGDGSGDTIYF
TGTGCCAGCATTGGAGACGGCTCTGGAGACACCATATATTTT
>TRBV2|-|TRBJ2-6|-
CASSTIGGANALTF
TGTGCCAGCAGTACAATAGGTGGGGCCAACGCCCTGACTTTC
>TRBV9|TRBD2|TRBJ2-1|-
CASRATSGRANEQFF
TGTGCCAGCAGGGCTACTAGCGGGAGGGCCAATGAGCAGTTCTTC
>TRBV7-3|TRBD2|TRBJ2-5|few
CASSPDSGGANQYF
TGTGCCAGCAGCCCCGACAGCGGGGGGGCTAACCAGTACTTC
>TRBV5-6|-|TRBJ2-1|many
CASSPGTPAEQFF
TGTGCCAGCAGCCCCGGGACACCAGCTGAGCAGTTCTTC
>TRBV12-3/TRBV12-4|-|TRBJ1-5|many
CASSPQVGLPNQPQHF
TGTGCCAGCAGTCCCCAGGTCGGCCTCCCTAATCAGCCCCAGCATTTT
>TRBV20-1|-|TRBJ1-5|many
CSSSLGGSNQPQHF
TGCAGTTCATCCCTAGGGGGTAGCAATCAGCCCCAGCATTTT
>TRBV12-3/TRBV12-4|-|TRBJ1-5|few
CASRPGLQDQPQHF
TGTGCCAGCCGCCCAGGGTTGCAGGATCAGCCCCAGCATTTT
>TRBV9|TRBD1|TRBJ2-3|many
CASSAFGTDEDTRYF
TGTGCCAGCAGCGCCTTCGGGACAGATGAAGATACGCGGTATTTT
>TRBV4-1|-|TRBJ2-3|-
CASSTSGLDTQYF
TGCGCCAGCAGCACCTCAGGGTTAGATACGCAGTATTTT
>TRBV7-8|TRBD1|TRBJ2-4|many
CASSTEPGTGGIQYF
TGTGCCAGCAGCACAGAACCCGGGACAGGCGGGATTCAGTACTTC
>TRBV4-3|-|TRBJ2-2|-
CASSQDREGQNTGELFF
TGCGCCAGCAGCCAAGATCGAGAAGGACAGAACACCGGGGAGCTGTTTTTT